This TCR beta chain was identified during a study of blood T cell repertoires in COVID-19. Study-level information: Sites across the United States, Italy and Spain contributed samples from acute and convalescent COVID-19.

Germline V CDR1 and CDR2: LNHNV, YYDKDF (reference sequence). Trimming pared 0 bases from V and 0 bases from J, leaving 6 bases between. CDR3 length equals 14 residues. Methods used by the authors: Nucleated cell counts were estimated from reference gene primer amplification. Clones were sequenced by immunoSEQ multiplex PCR, and TCRdb holds only the in-frame ones, with some missing. V, J and clone size were drawn from that table, and D and trimming were deduced from the DNA. The sample lists about 53,000 clones; roughly four fifths were seen once. This receptor was taken from a woman aged 55-75 years with acute or convalescent COVID-19. Sequencing used peripheral blood. The chain combines TRBV15 with TRBJ2-7; D gene ambiguous. As DNA, the CDR3 is TGTGCCACCAGCAGAGAGGGCCTCTCCTACGAGCAGTACTTC. This gives the protein CATSREGLSYEQYF.